The 11 T cell receptor beta chains reported below all come from one sample, sequenced in a study of blood T cell repertoires in COVID-19. Sequencing used immunoSEQ multiplex PCR; TCRdb keeps in-frame clones, though not all of them. The sample records 250,000 to 400,000 clones, about nine tenths being singletons. Specimen: peripheral blood. The receptors were sampled from a woman aged 30 to 39 with COVID-19, enrolled during active disease.

The chain employs TRBV23-1 and TRBJ2-1; unclear D gene. TRBV23-1 is given ORF status, its function remaining uncertain. The CDR3 totals 12 residues. The germline V and J ends were trimmed by 0 bases and 9 bases, with 6 bases remaining between them. CDR3 nucleotides: TGCGCCAGCAGTCAATCCCGGAGTGAGCAGTTCTTC. This encodes CASSQSRSEQFF.

The chain is built from TRBV4-2 and TRBJ2-7; TRBD2 might be the D (7 bases). CDR1 is LGHNA, CDR2 YNFKEQ, per germline. This CDR3 contains 15 residues. V gave up 0 bases and J gave up 5 bases, with 14 bases separating them. CDR3 DNA sequence: TGTGCCAGCAGCCAAGATCTGGGGGGGCCGGACGAGCAGTACTTC. It is translated as CASSQDLGGPDEQYF.

This chain joins TRBV15 and TRBJ1-5; 10 bases agree with TRBD1. Germline assignment: CDR1 LNHNV and CDR2 YYDKDF (reference sequence). J gave up 4 bases and V 6 bases, and 3 bases lay outside the gene matches. The CDR3 sequence is 14 residues long. The CDR3 DNA reads TGTGCCACCAGAGGGACAGGGGTTAATCAGCCCCAGCATTTT. This translates into CATRGTGVNQPQHF.

This chain uses TRBV7-9 with TRBJ1-1; 9 nucleotides agree with TRBD1. Germline CDR1 and CDR2: SEHNR and FQNEAQ (reference sequence). CDR3 length: 17 amino acids. The J segment lost 1 base and the V segment lost 1 base, leaving 7 bases of the junction unmatched. The CDR3 protein is CASSLVHHRGQNTEAFF. CDR3 nucleotide sequence: TGTGCCAGCAGCTTAGTCCACCACAGGGGGCAGAACACTGAAGCTTTCTTT. Combining the CDR3 with reference TRBV7-9 and TRBJ1-1 gives the whole variable domain DTGVSQNPRHKITKRGQNVTFRCDPISEHNRLYWYRQTLGQGPEFLTYFQNEAQLEKSRLLSDRFSAERPKGSFSTLEIQRTEQGDSAMYLCASSLVHHRGQNTEAFFGQGTRLTVV.

The chain uses TRBV6-5 and TRBJ1-1, with a tentative D call TRBD1 (5 bases). The germline V and J ends were trimmed by 8 bases and 2 bases, with 15 bases remaining between them. From germline, CDR1 is MNHEY and CDR2 SVGAGI. There are 14 residues in the CDR3. The CDR3 loop is CASGRGSLNTEAFF. The CDR3 DNA sequence: TGTGCCAGCGGTAGGGGAAGTCTAAACACTGAAGCTTTCTTT.

J is TRBJ2-1 and V is TRBV3-1 (or the pseudogene TRBV3-2), with TRBD1 as a possible D gene (6 bases). There are 15 residues in the CDR3. V gave up 4 bases and J gave up 1 base, with 11 bases separating them. Germline CDR1 reads LGHDT; CDR2 reads YNNKEL (reference sequence). This CDR3 is CASSPQGKSYNEQFF. The CDR3 DNA is TGTGCCAGCAGCCCACAGGGTAAGTCCTACAATGAGCAGTTCTTC.

V and J are TRBV7-6 and TRBJ2-7; D not certain. CDR3 length equals 14 residues. Germline assignment: CDR1 SGHVS and CDR2 FNYEAQ. V lost 1 base, J lost 0 bases, and 7 bases lay in between. The CDR3 loop reads CASSLGASSYEQYF. The DNA of the CDR3 is TGTGCCAGCAGCTTAGGGGCCAGCTCCTACGAGCAGTACTTC.

The V and J genes are TRBV28 and TRBJ1-2, with TRBD1 matching over 9 bases. Per the germline V gene, CDR1 is MDHEN and CDR2 is SYDVKM. Unmatched junction bases numbered 6, after V lost 6 bases and J lost 4 bases. The CDR3 extends over 14 amino acids. CDR3 loop: CASRDRGSSYGYTF. In nucleotides, the CDR3 is TGTGCCAGCAGGGACAGGGGTTCGAGCTATGGCTACACCTTC.

V usage is TRBV2 and J usage is TRBJ1-1, with D possibly being TRBD1 (6 bases). The CDR3 is 12 amino acids. CDR1 and CDR2 from the germline V gene are SNHLY and FYNNEI. Between the trimmed V and J ends, which lost 6 bases and 10 bases, there was a span of 15 bases. CDR3 sequence: CASSPQGAGAFF. Here the CDR3 DNA reads TGTGCCAGCAGCCCACAGGGAGCTGGAGCTTTCTTT.

This chain uses TRBV4-3 with TRBJ1-1, with 8 bases fitting TRBD1. J gave up 11 bases and V 7 bases, and 9 bases lay outside the gene matches. Per germline, CDR1 LGHNA and CDR2 YSLEER. CDR3 length: 12 amino acids. The CDR3 is CASKDRGGEAFF. CDR3 coding DNA: TGCGCCAGCAAAGACAGGGGAGGGGAGGCTTTCTTT.

As regards this clone: Other nucleotide sequences from this sample produce the same CDR3. CDR3 nucleotide sequence: TGCGCCAGCAGCTTGGTCCCCGGAGGCACTGAAGCTTTCTTT. Its translation: CASSLVPGGTEAFF. The rearrangement joins TRBV5-1 to TRBJ1-1; D is ambiguous. The CDR3 is made up of 14 amino acids. Germline CDR1 reads SGHRS; CDR2 reads YFSETQ. V shed 0 bases and J shed 4 bases, with 10 bases lying between them.